Shown below are 13 T cell receptor beta chains from a single sample sequenced in a study of OX40 agonist ivuxolimab in advanced cancers. Measured with immunoSEQ multiplex PCR; TCRdb has only the in-frame clones, and not every one. Found here are roughly 75,000 clones, 85% to 90% of them singletons; the top ten hold over 10%. Specimen: CD4+ or CD8+ T cells sorted from blood, collected in a trial of the OX40 agonist ivuxolimab. The receptors were gathered from an adult with an advanced solid tumor such as melanoma, head and neck, liver or kidney cancer.

This chain connects TRBV7-9 to TRBJ2-6, with 9 bases matching TRBD1. The length of the CDR3 is 19 residues. The V gene's germline CDR1 is SEHNR and CDR2 FQNEAQ (reference sequence). After removal of 6 bases from V and 1 base from J, the junction contained 13 bases not matched to a gene. For the CDR3, the DNA is TGTGCCAGCAGGCCACCGGGGGACAGGGTAATTTCTGGGGCCAACGTCCTGACTTTC. Translated, it gives CASRPPGDRVISGANVLTF.

The chain employs TRBV29-1 and TRBJ2-7; D perhaps matches TRBD1 (6 bases). Per germline, CDR1 SQVTM and CDR2 ANQGSEA. V lost 8 bases, J lost 2 bases, and 16 bases lay in between. The CDR3 totals 13 residues. CDR3 bases: TGCAGCATTATCCGGGACACTGCCTACGAGCAGTACTTC. This sequence encodes CSIIRDTAYEQYF.

This clone has just a few counts. The chain recombines TRBV5-1 with TRBJ2-1; 13 positions agree with TRBD2. Trimming took 4 bases from V and 4 from J; bases not matched to a gene: 5. Looked up from germline, CDR1 is SGHRS and CDR2 is YFSETQ. The CDR3 loop spans 16 amino acids. The CDR3 nucleotides are TGCGCCAGCAGCAAGACTAGCGGGGGGACTTACAATGAGCAGTTCTTC. Amino acid sequence: CASSKTSGGTYNEQFF.

This clone was observed at least ten times. The V and J genes are TRBV4-1 and TRBJ2-7; 8 positions match TRBD2. Trimming took 0 bases from V and 3 from J; bases not matched to a gene: 10. CDR1 is MGHRA and CDR2 is YSYEKL in the germline V gene. The CDR3 extends over 17 amino acids. Written as DNA, the CDR3 is TGCGCCAGCAGCCAAGATAGGAGTAGCGGGATCCTCTACGAGCAGTACTTC. Translated: CASSQDRSSGILYEQYF.

The V and J genes are TRBV5-4 and TRBJ2-7; a possible D gene is TRBD1 (6 bases). The CDR3 is 13 residues long. V lost 0 bases and J lost 6, with 10 bases in between. The germline CDR1 and CDR2 sequences are SGHNT and YYREEE (reference sequence). DNA of the CDR3: TGTGCCAGCAGCTTGGGACAGGCGCGCGAGCAGTACTTC. Amino acids: CASSLGQAREQYF.

This clone was recorded once. This rearrangement joins TRBV28 to TRBJ2-7; tentative D call: TRBD1 (5 bases). Trimming shortened V by 6 bases and J by 3 bases, and 15 bases separated the two germline ends. The CDR3 covers 14 residues. Germline V gene lookup returns CDR1 MDHEN and CDR2 SYDVKM. CDR3 sequence (DNA): TGTGCCAGCAGCTCCCCGCGGACATTCTACGAGCAGTACTTC. This codes for CASSSPRTFYEQYF.

The chain employs TRBV27 and TRBJ2-3; D is possibly TRBD2 (6 bases). V lost 8 bases and J lost 0, with 18 bases in between. The CDR3 is 16 amino acids. Germline V gene sequence: CDR1 MNHEY, CDR2 SMNVEV (reference sequence). DNA for the CDR3: TGTGCCAGCTCCCCCGGGGCGGGATCTAGCACAGATACGCAGTATTTT. Translated, it gives CASSPGAGSSTDTQYF.

The CDR3 protein is CASSPGGRESSYNEQFF. DNA for the CDR3: TGTGCCAGCAGCCCCGGGGGGCGCGAAAGCTCCTACAATGAGCAGTTCTTC. The chain couples TRBV11-3 to TRBJ2-1; possible D gene TRBD2, 7 bases. Germline V gives CDR1 SGHNT, CDR2 YENEEA. There are 17 residues in the CDR3. V was shortened by 5 bases and J by 0 bases, with 17 bases between the two germline ends.

This chain links TRBV4-1 with TRBJ2-5, with 7 bases identical to TRBD2. CDR1 is MGHRA, CDR2 YSYEKL, per germline. The trim removed 0 bases at V and 6 bases at J, leaving 4 bases unmatched. The CDR3 sequence is 14 residues long. The CDR3 here is CASSQDVGGKTQYF. The CDR3 DNA is TGCGCCAGCAGCCAAGACGTGGGGGGGAAGACCCAGTACTTC.

The table lists this clone with a count of one. The V and J genes are TRBV4-2 and TRBJ2-1, with D perhaps assigned TRBD1 or TRBD2 (6 bases each). The CDR3 consists of 19 residues. Trimming cost V 0 bases and J 8 bases, with 26 bases left between them. CDR1 LGHNA and CDR2 YNFKEQ come from the germline V gene. For the CDR3, the DNA is TGTGCCAGCAGCCAAGAAGGGGGTGGTGGGGGGTCAATATTCGATGAGCAGTTCTTC. Translating it yields CASSQEGGGGGSIFDEQFF.

This chain uses TRBV11-1 with TRBJ2-2, with 8 bases matching TRBD1. CDR1 is SGHAT, CDR2 FQDESV, per germline (reference sequence). V was clipped by 2 bases and J by 3 bases; unmatched bases: 2. The CDR3 totals 15 residues. DNA of the CDR3: TGTGCCAGCAGCTTACAGGGGGCGGACACCGGGGAGCTGTTTTTT. This gives the protein CASSLQGADTGELFF.

The V and J genes are TRBV18 and TRBJ2-5; TRBD1 is a possible D gene (6 bases). V lost 4 bases and J lost 5, with 8 bases in between. The germline V gene encodes CDR1 KGHSH and CDR2 LQKENI. The CDR3 loop spans 12 amino acids. DNA of the CDR3: TGTGCCAGCTCACGGCAGGGGGAGACCCAGTACTTC. This codes for CASSRQGETQYF.

This sequence joins TRBV5-6 and TRBJ2-1, with TRBD2 matching 9 bases. The CDR3 contains 18 residues. CDR1 is SGHDT and CDR2 is YYEEEE in the germline V gene. J was trimmed by 5 bases and V by 1 base; bases with no gene match: 13. CDR3 in DNA: TGTGCCAGCAGCTTGATACTAGCGGGCGAAGTCTCTCACAATGAGCAGTTCTTC. Amino acids: CASSLILAGEVSHNEQFF.